Listed below are T cell receptor beta chains from one sample, sequenced in a study of CD8+CD57+ T cells in acquired aplastic anemia. TCRdb re-derived calls from the reads in MiXCR, one entry per CDR3 protein. The sample records around 150,000 distinct CDR3 sequences, roughly 48% being singletons. The source material was sorted CD4+, CD8+, or CD8+CD57+ T cells (not recorded which) from PBMCs. The origin of the receptors is a human donor with aplastic anemia. The CDR3 runs from the conserved cysteine through the conserved F or W. A D gene is named only where the DNA matches it firmly. Only some rows state a clone size, as once, few, many or a class for expanded clones.

cdr3_aa cdr3_nt clone_size j_call d_call v_call
CASGPPAGGNEQFF TGTGCCAGCGGCCCCCCAGCGGGAGGCAATGAGCAGTTCTTC many TRBJ2-1 TRBD2 TRBV25-1
CATSRGVFGLEAEQYF TGTGCCACCAGCAGAGGGGTATTCGGTCTAGAGGCCGAGCAGTACTTC many TRBJ2-7 - TRBV15
CASSLVRDYNEQFF TGCGCCAGCAGCTTGGTCCGTGACTACAATGAGCAGTTCTTC many TRBJ2-1 - TRBV5-1
CASSQDAGSHGYTF TGTGCCAGCAGCCAAGATGCAGGGAGCCATGGCTACACCTTC many TRBJ1-2 - TRBV3-1
CASSPRTGFSDTQYF TGTGCCAGCAGCCCGCGGACAGGGTTCTCAGATACGCAGTATTTT many TRBJ2-3 TRBD1 TRBV5-6
CASSHRGGAMYANTGELFF TGTGCCAGCAGCCACCGGGGGGGGGCGATGTACGCGAACACCGGGGAGCTGTTTTTT many TRBJ2-2 TRBD2 TRBV7-6
CASSAGTGLGQPQHF TGTGCCAGCAGTGCCGGGACAGGGTTGGGCCAGCCCCAGCATTTT - TRBJ1-5 TRBD1 TRBV2
CASRQVEAFF TGTGCCAGCAGACAGGTTGAAGCTTTCTTT - TRBJ1-1 - TRBV2
CASSVGFGTNEKLFF TGTGCCAGCAGCGTAGGATTCGGCACTAATGAAAAACTGTTTTTT many TRBJ1-4 - TRBV9
CSARDGGGQGNEQFF TGCAGTGCTAGAGATGGGGGGGGGCAAGGGAATGAGCAGTTCTTC many TRBJ2-1 - TRBV20-1
CASSSDRGRGNQPQHF TGTGCCAGCAGTTCGGACAGGGGTAGAGGCAATCAGCCCCAGCATTTT - TRBJ1-5 TRBD1 TRBV27
CSARAAGNTEAFF TGCAGCGCCCGAGCGGCCGGCAACACTGAAGCTTTCTTT once TRBJ1-1 - TRBV29-1
CATSRDLGGDNSPLHF TGTGCCACCAGCAGAGATTTAGGGGGGGATAATTCACCCCTCCACTTT - TRBJ1-6 - TRBV15
CASRSGASNQPQHF TGTGCCAGCAGATCCGGGGCCAGCAATCAGCCCCAGCATTTT - TRBJ1-5 - TRBV12-3/TRBV12-4
CASSRTGAHTEAFF TGTGCCAGCAGCAGAACAGGGGCTCACACTGAAGCTTTCTTT - TRBJ1-1 TRBD1 TRBV7-9
CASSLRAGYTDTQYF TGTGCCAGCAGCTTACGGGCGGGATACACAGATACGCAGTATTTT - TRBJ2-3 - TRBV11-2
CASTLGAGEQYF TGCGCCAGCACCCTTGGGGCGGGTGAGCAGTACTTC - TRBJ2-5 - TRBV5-1
CASGGLRELFF TGTGCCAGTGGAGGGTTGCGGGAACTGTTTTTT - TRBJ1-4 - TRBV19
CAISESYEQGNTEAFF TGTGCCATCAGTGAGTCTTACGAGCAGGGGAACACTGAAGCTTTCTTT - TRBJ1-1 - TRBV10-3
CASSQGQTYGYTF TGTGCCAGCAGCCAAGGACAGACCTATGGCTACACCTTC many TRBJ1-2 - TRBV7-9
CAISPLGVSTDTQYF TGTGCCATCAGCCCCCTCGGCGTTAGCACAGATACGCAGTATTTT - TRBJ2-3 - TRBV10-3
CASSIDTGGTEAFF TGTGCCAGTAGTATAGATACAGGGGGCACTGAAGCTTTCTTT many TRBJ1-1 TRBD1 TRBV19
CSAPIAGYDEQFF TGCAGTGCCCCGATAGCGGGTTACGATGAGCAGTTCTTC many TRBJ2-1 TRBD2 TRBV20-1
CASSTTGYVNGYTF TGTGCCAGCAGCACGACAGGGTACGTCAATGGCTACACCTTC - TRBJ1-2 TRBD1 TRBV7-9
CASSKRTSWGTYNEQFF TGTGCCAGTAGTAAGCGGACTAGCTGGGGTACCTACAATGAGCAGTTCTTC many TRBJ2-1 TRBD2 TRBV19
CASSLAWSGELFF TGCGCCAGCAGCTTGGCCTGGAGCGGGGAGCTGTTTTTT many TRBJ2-2 - TRBV5-1
CAISERSGRGETQYF TGTGCCATCAGTGAGAGGTCCGGGAGGGGAGAGACCCAGTACTTC - TRBJ2-5 TRBD2 TRBV10-3
CASSLTVGETQYF TGTGCCAGCAGCCTAACAGTGGGGGAGACCCAGTACTTC few TRBJ2-5 - TRBV7-9
CATSGTAMRNEQFF TGTGCCACCAGTGGTACGGCGATGAGGAATGAGCAGTTCTTC - TRBJ2-1 - TRBV24-1
CASSFVGGGYTF TGTGCCAGCAGTTTTGTTGGGGGTGGCTACACCTTC few TRBJ1-2 - TRBV25-1
CASSPFRTTAGNQPQHF TGTGCCAGTAGTCCGTTTAGAACTACAGCGGGCAATCAGCCCCAGCATTTT - TRBJ1-5 - TRBV19